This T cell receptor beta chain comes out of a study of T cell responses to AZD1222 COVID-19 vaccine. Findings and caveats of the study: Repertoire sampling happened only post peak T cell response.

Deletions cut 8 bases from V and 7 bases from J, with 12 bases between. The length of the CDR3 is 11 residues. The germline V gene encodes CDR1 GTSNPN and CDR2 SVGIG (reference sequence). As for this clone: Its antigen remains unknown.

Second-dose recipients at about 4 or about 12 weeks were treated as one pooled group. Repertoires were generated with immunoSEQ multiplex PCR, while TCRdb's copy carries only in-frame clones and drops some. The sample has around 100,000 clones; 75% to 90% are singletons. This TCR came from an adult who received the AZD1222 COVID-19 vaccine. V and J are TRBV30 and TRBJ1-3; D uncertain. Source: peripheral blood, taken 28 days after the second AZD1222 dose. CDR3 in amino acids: CALEVGNTIYF. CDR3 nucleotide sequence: TGTGCCCTAGAGGTCGGGAACACCATATATTTT.